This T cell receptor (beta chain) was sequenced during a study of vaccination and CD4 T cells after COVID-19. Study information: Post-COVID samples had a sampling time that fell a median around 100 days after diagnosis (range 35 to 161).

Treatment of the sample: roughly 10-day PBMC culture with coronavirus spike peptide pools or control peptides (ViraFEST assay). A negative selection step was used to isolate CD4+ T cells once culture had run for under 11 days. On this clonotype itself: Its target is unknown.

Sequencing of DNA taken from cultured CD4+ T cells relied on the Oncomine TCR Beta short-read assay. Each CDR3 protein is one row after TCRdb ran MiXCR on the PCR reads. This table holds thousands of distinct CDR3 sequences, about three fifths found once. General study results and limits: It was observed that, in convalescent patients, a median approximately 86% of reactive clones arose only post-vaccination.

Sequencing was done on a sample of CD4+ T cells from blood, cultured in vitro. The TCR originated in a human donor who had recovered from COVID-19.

CDR3 amino acids: CASSVLTMNTEAFF. The CDR3 DNA is TGTGCCAGCAGTGTACTAACAATGAACACTGAAGCTTTCTTT. The V gene is TRBV2, the J gene TRBJ1-1; D is uncertain. The germline V gene encodes CDR1 SNHLY and CDR2 FYNNEI. The CDR3 loop spans 14 amino acids. V was pared by 4 bases and J by 0 bases, with 9 bases between.